A selection of T cell receptor beta chains follows, all from one sample in a study of CD8 T cells in Susac syndrome. TCRdb used MiXCR to reprocess the immunoSEQ multiplex PCR reads, holding one entry per CDR3 protein. The data show roughly 200,000 distinct CDR3 sequences, with 85% to 95% seen just once and approximately 0.081% held by the top ten. The sample comprised CD4+ T cells from PBMCs. These receptors were taken from a human donor with multiple sclerosis. Each CDR3 is given with its conserved first and last residue.

V gene	CDR3 length	J gene	CDR3 protein
TRBV5-1	14	TRBJ2-5	CASSFNSRQETQYF
TRBV19	15	TRBJ1-1	CASSGGANLNTEAFF
TRBV27	17	TRBJ2-3	CASSSPNGRVSTDTQYF
TRBV3-1	12	TRBJ1-1	CASSPQGLEAFF
TRBV25-1	16	TRBJ2-3	CASSEMEIAGRDTQYF
TRBV30	13	TRBJ1-6	CAWGGRMNSPLHF
TRBV2	11	TRBJ2-5	CAIAYRETQYF
TRBV18	15	TRBJ1-6	CASSPEGTVYSPLHF
TRBV14	11	TRBJ2-3	CASSQGDPVYF
TRBV15	16	TRBJ1-1	CATSSPEQGYNTEAFF
TRBV27	14	TRBJ1-1	CASSFPGRITEAFF
TRBV18	17	TRBJ1-5	CASSPGAGGESNQPQHF
TRBV30	16	TRBJ2-7	CAWSALRDRGGNEQYF
TRBV5-4	14	TRBJ1-2	CASSSGQADYGYTF
TRBV11-2	13	TRBJ2-5	CASSYGGQETQYF
TRBV20-1	14	TRBJ2-5	CSAGIGGGAETQYF
TRBV30	14	TRBJ1-1	CAWRRLTGYTEAFF
TRBV12-3/TRBV12-4	14	TRBJ2-1	CASRLGTGNNEQFF
TRBV5-1	15	TRBJ1-1	CASSPRQGADTEAFF
TRBV5-1	15	TRBJ2-1	CASSLTGGLYNEQFF
TRBV7-9	15	TRBJ1-2	CASRPGTDGAYGYTF
TRBV30	17	TRBJ1-2	CAWSRGQGDEANYGYTF
TRBV7-9	16	TRBJ2-4	CASSASSWGDKNIQYF
TRBV29-1	12	TRBJ1-4	CSVSVSDEKLFF
TRBV20-1	18	TRBJ2-3	CSASPPARTSGGADTQYF
TRBV30	13	TRBJ1-6	CAWSGTRDSPLHF
TRBV20-1	16	TRBJ2-1	CSLGGAGPSGFDEQFF
TRBV9	15	TRBJ2-1	CASSVAGPSYNEQFF
TRBV30	14	TRBJ1-1	CAWSRGQGGTEAFF
TRBV5-1	14	TRBJ2-5	CASSAGDRQETQYF
TRBV30	11	TRBJ2-4	CAWTEGGSVYF
TRBV3-1	14	TRBJ1-6	CASSQGQDNSPLHF
TRBV7-2	14	TRBJ2-3	CASSFWDREIKQYF
TRBV12-3/TRBV12-4	15	TRBJ2-3	CASSFAGTATDTQYF
TRBV28	14	TRBJ1-2	CASSPSKKLPGYTF
TRBV12-3/TRBV12-4	15	TRBJ2-5	CASSLSWDREETQYF
TRBV15	17	TRBJ2-3	CATSRGRGQGSLDTQYF
TRBV2	13	TRBJ2-1	CASKEGRLDEQFF
TRBV20-1	16	TRBJ2-3	CSARDPGRQNTDTQYF